This TCR beta chain was observed in a study of control samples from healthy donors and cancer patients. TCRdb's table, derived via immunoSEQ multiplex PCR, lists solely in-frame clones and lacks some. The table shows around 84,000 clones, with 91% occurring only once. Germline trimming cut 4 bases from V and 16 bases from J; bases unmatched to any gene: 8. The length of the CDR3 is 12 residues. Germline V gene lookup returns CDR1 SGHAT and CDR2 FQNNGV. The clonotype originates from a man under 40 in good health. Sequences were obtained from blood. This chain connects TRBV11-2 to TRBJ1-4; 8 bases line up with TRBD1. DNA for the CDR3: TGTGCCAGCAGCTCTCCGGGACAGGCTCCGTTTTTT. It specifies CASSSPGQAPFF.